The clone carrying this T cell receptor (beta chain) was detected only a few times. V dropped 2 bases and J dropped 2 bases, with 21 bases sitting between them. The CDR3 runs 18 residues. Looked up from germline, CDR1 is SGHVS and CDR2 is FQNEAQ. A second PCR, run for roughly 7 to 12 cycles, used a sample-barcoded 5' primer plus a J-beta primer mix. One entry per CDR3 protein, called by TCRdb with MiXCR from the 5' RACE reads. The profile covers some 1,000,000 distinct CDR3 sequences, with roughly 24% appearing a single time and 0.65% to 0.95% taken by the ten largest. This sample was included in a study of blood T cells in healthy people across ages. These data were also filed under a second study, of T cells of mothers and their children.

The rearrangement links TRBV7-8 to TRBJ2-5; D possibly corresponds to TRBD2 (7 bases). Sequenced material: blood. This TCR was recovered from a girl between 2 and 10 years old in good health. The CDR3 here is CASSLIFGEGEYQETQYF. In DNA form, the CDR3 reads TGTGCCAGCAGCTTAATCTTCGGGGAGGGGGAGTATCAAGAGACCCAGTACTTC.